This T cell receptor beta chain was sequenced during a study of T-cell memory formation after mild COVID-19. On the study more broadly: The two donors had largely donor-specific TCR clusters.

This clonotype was counted between two and nine times. Barcoded TCR alpha and TCR beta cDNA libraries with UMIs came from 5'RACE using constant-segment primers. TCRdb passed the 5' RACE reads through MiXCR, listing each CDR3 protein once. The sample has 200,000 or so distinct CDR3 sequences, more than 15% seen once; the top ten hold around 1.9%. Trimming left V 4 bases short and J 2 bases short, with 14 bases between. There are 15 residues in the CDR3. Germline values: CDR1 SGHRS, CDR2 YFSETQ. This sequence joins TRBV5-1 and TRBJ2-3; tentative D call: TRBD1 (6 bases). The sample consisted of PBMCs or a T cell subset sorted from them (not recorded which). The TCR comes from an adult woman who had mild COVID-19 (a few samples of this study predate the infection). Cell type and time point are not known. This CDR3 is CASSRQGPFTDTQYF. CDR3 DNA sequence: TGCGCCAGCAGCCGTCAGGGGCCCTTCACAGATACGCAGTATTTT.